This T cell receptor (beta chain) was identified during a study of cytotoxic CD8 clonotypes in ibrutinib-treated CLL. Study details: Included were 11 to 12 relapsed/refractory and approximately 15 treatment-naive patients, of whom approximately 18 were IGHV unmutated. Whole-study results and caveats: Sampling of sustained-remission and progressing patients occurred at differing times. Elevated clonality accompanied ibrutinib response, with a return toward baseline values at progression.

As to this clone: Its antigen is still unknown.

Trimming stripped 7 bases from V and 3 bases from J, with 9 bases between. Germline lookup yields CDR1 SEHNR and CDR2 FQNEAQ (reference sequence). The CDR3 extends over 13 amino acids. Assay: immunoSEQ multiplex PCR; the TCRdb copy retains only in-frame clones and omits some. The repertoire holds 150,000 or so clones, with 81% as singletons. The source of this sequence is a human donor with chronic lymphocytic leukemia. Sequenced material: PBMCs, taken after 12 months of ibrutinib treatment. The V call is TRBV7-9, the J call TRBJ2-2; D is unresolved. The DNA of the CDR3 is TGTGCCAGCACCGGGTTAGACACCGGGGAGCTGTTTTTT. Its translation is CASTGLDTGELFF.